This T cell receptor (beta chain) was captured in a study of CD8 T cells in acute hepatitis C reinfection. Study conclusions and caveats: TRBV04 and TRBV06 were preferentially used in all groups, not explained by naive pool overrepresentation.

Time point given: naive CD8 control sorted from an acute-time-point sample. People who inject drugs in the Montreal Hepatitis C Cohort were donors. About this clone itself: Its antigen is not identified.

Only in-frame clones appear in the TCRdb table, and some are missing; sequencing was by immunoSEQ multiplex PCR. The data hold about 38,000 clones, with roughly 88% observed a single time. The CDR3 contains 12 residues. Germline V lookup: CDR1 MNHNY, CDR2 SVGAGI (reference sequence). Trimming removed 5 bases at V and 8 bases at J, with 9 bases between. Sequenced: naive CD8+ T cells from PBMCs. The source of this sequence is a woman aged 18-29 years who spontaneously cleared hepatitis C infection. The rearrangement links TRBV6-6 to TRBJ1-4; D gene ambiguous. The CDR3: CASSPLGEKLFF. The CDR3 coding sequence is TGTGCCAGCAGTCCCTTAGGAGAAAAACTGTTTTTT.